Listed below are T cell receptor beta chains from one sample, sequenced in a study of radiation and T cells in renal cell carcinoma. Here immunoSEQ multiplex PCR was the method, and the copy in TCRdb shows in-frame clones only, minus some. The data contain about 100,000 clones, 75% to 85% of them singletons. The sequencing here drew on blood, taken from a patient whose treatment included radiotherapy and nephrectomy. The receptors derive from a man in his sixties with renal cell carcinoma. Both conserved end residues are part of each CDR3. Each record gives: clone size, V gene, J gene, D gene, CDR3 DNA, CDR3 protein. A D gene is named only where the DNA matches it firmly. Clone size is given for some rows only: seen once, a few or many times, or a class if the clone is expanded.

NA	TRBV2	TRBJ2-1	NA	TGTGCCAGCGACGGGGCTACTAACTACAATGAGCAGTTCTTC	CASDGATNYNEQFF
NA	TRBV5-1	TRBJ2-7	NA	TGCGCCAGCAGCCGGCAGTACGAGCAGTACTTC	CASSRQYEQYF
NA	TRBV23-1	TRBJ2-1	TRBD2	TGCGCCAGCAGTCATCCTGGACTAGCGGGAGAATATGAGCAGTTCTTC	CASSHPGLAGEYEQFF
NA	TRBV7-2	TRBJ2-2	TRBD2	TGTGCCAGCAGGACAACTAGCGGTCTGAACACCGGGGAGCTGTTTTTT	CASRTTSGLNTGELFF
NA	TRBV7-9	TRBJ1-3	NA	TGTGCCAGCAGAGATGGACAGCCTGGAAACACCATATATTTT	CASRDGQPGNTIYF
NA	TRBV19	TRBJ2-7	NA	TGTGCCAGTAGTATTTACGGGGGCCAGACCTACGAGCAGTACTTC	CASSIYGGQTYEQYF
NA	TRBV19	TRBJ2-1	NA	TGTGCCAGTAACGGCAGGGCCTACAATGAGCAGTTCTTC	CASNGRAYNEQFF
NA	TRBV6-5	TRBJ2-2	NA	TGTGCCAGCAGTTACTCGTCAGGGACTGGCGCCGGGGAGCTGTTTTTT	CASSYSSGTGAGELFF
NA	TRBV10-2	TRBJ2-3	NA	TGCGCCAGCAGTGAGGCAGGGAACACAGATACGCAGTATTTT	CASSEAGNTDTQYF
once	TRBV5-1	TRBJ1-5	NA	TGCGCCAGCCGCCGGGCTTATAGCAATCAGCCCCAGCATTTT	CASRRAYSNQPQHF
NA	TRBV5-1	TRBJ2-7	TRBD1	TGCGCCAGCAGCTTCGGGACAGTCTCCTACGAGCAGTACTTC	CASSFGTVSYEQYF
once	TRBV27	TRBJ2-1	TRBD2	TGTGCCAGCCGCCCGGGACTAGCGGGAGTTGGTGAGCAGTTCTTC	CASRPGLAGVGEQFF
NA	TRBV11-3	TRBJ2-3	TRBD2	TGTGCCAGCAGCTTCGGGGGACTAGCGGGAGATACGCAGTATTTT	CASSFGGLAGDTQYF
few	TRBV4-1	TRBJ2-2	NA	TGCGCCAGCAGCCAAGGGCCCCAAGCTCCGTGGGGGTTGTTTGAGACCGGGGAGCTGTTTTTT	CASSQGPQAPWGLFETGELFF